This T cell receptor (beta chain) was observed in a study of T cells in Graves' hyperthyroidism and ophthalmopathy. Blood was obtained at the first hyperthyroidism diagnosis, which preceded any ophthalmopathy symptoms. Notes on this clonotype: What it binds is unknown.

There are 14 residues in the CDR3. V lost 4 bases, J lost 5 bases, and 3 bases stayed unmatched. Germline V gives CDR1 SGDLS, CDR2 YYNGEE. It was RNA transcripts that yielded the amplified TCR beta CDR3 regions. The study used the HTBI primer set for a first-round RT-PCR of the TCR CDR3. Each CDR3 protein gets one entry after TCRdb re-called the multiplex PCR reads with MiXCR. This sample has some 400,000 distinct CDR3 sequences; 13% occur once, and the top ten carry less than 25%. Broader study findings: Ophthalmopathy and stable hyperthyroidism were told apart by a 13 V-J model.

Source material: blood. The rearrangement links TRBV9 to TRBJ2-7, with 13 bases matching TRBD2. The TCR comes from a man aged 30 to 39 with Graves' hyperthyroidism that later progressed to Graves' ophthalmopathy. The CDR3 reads CASSFGLAGDEQYF. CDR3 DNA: TGTGCCAGCAGCTTCGGACTAGCGGGGGACGAGCAGTACTTC.